The rows below give T cell receptor beta chains drawn from one sample of a study of vaccination and CD4 T cells after COVID-19. TCRdb passed the PCR reads through MiXCR, listing each CDR3 protein once. Of 12,000 or so distinct CDR3 sequences detected, around half appear once; the ten largest clones hold about a fifth. These receptors' antigens are unknown. Sequencing was done on a sample of CD4+ T cells from blood, cultured in vitro. The receptors originated from a human donor who had recovered from COVID-19. The CDR3 runs from the conserved cysteine through the conserved F or W. The D gene is left open where the match is weak. Size values are once, few and many counts, or a class for expanded clones, and some rows have none.

size,length,J,V,D,DNA,CDR3
few,14,TRBJ2-7,TRBV6-2/TRBV6-3,NA,TGTGCCAGTCAACCCGGGACTCCTGCCTACGAGCAGTACTTC,CASQPGTPAYEQYF
NA,12,TRBJ2-1,TRBV25-1,NA,TGTGCCAGCAGTCTCAGGGCCAATGAGCAGTTCTTC,CASSLRANEQFF
NA,17,TRBJ1-6,TRBV1,NA,TGCACCAGCAGCCAAGATCACACAGGTGAAGATAATTCACCCCTCCACTTT,CTSSQDHTGEDNSPLHF
NA,10,TRBJ2-7,TRBV27,NA,TGTGCCAGCGGAACCTACGAGCAGTACTTC,CASGTYEQYF
NA,14,TRBJ2-2,TRBV11-3,NA,TGTGCCAGCAGCTTAGATCAGGACACCGGGGAGCTGTTTTTT,CASSLDQDTGELFF
NA,15,TRBJ2-1,TRBV7-6,NA,TGTGCCAGCAGCTTAGTAGGGGGGGAGTACAATGAGCAGTTCTTC,CASSLVGGEYNEQFF
NA,12,TRBJ2-7,TRBV6-1,NA,TGTGCCAGCAGCGACAGGATGTACGAGCAGTACTTC,CASSDRMYEQYF
few,14,TRBJ1-5,TRBV6-1,TRBD1,TGTGCCAGCGGGGGACAGGGGGCGGGTCAGCCCCAGCATTTT,CASGGQGAGQPQHF
NA,16,TRBJ2-3,TRBV13,NA,TGTGCCACCCACGGGACTCTCGAATCCCGAACAGATACGCAGTATTTT,CATHGTLESRTDTQYF
NA,15,TRBJ2-1,TRBV11-2,NA,TGTGCCAGCAGCTTAGCCCTCGGGACTTACAATGAGCAGTTCTTC,CASSLALGTYNEQFF
NA,15,TRBJ1-2,TRBV28,NA,TGTGCCAGCAGTTTATCGCGACAGCAGAGTTATGGCTACACCTTC,CASSLSRQQSYGYTF